The clone carrying this T cell receptor beta chain was seen more than once but under ten times. Per the original methods: For nucleated cells, counts were estimated from reference gene primer amplification. Repertoires were generated with immunoSEQ multiplex PCR, while TCRdb's copy carries only in-frame clones and drops some. Clone size and V and J calls were adopted from that table, with D and trimming inferred from the DNA. Counted here are 110,000 or so clones, 81% occurring once; the ten biggest clones make up roughly 10%. The germline V gene encodes CDR1 WNHNN and CDR2 SYGVQD (reference sequence). The CDR3 consists of 19 residues. After removal of 2 bases from V and 0 bases from J, the junction contained 10 bases not matched to a gene. This sample stems from a study of blood T cell repertoires in COVID-19. Study-level information: Specimens from acute and convalescent COVID-19 originated in the United States, Italy and Spain. PBMCs, B-cell-depleted T cells, or T cells provided the cDNA or gDNA that made up the material.

Sequencing input: peripheral blood. The sequence derives from a human donor in a cohort sampled during active COVID-19. The V gene is TRBV10-1, the J gene TRBJ2-6; 7 bases line up with TRBD1. CDR3 loop: CASSEPRDRVTSGANVLTF. CDR3 in DNA: TGCGCCAGCAGTGAGCCAAGGGACAGAGTAACCTCTGGGGCCAACGTCCTGACTTTC.